Sequencing of this T cell receptor (beta chain) was carried out in a study of T cells in Graves' hyperthyroidism and ophthalmopathy. Per the germline V gene, CDR1 is KGHSH and CDR2 is LQKENI. The V gene lost 2 bases and the J gene lost 3 bases, with 8 bases spanning the gap. The CDR3 covers 13 residues. A lack of ophthalmopathy progression within 18 months defined stable Graves' hyperthyroidism. Those with hyperthyroidism were 18 to 65 years old, newly diagnosed, and ill for under 2 months. Clinical symptoms, serum thyroxine and TRAb, thyroid ultrasound and orbital computed tomography together formed the diagnostic basis. Fresh peripheral blood, roughly 9.6 ml, was the source of the PBMCs. The source material, RNA transcripts, was used to amplify TCR beta CDR3 regions. Researchers ran a first-round RT-PCR on the TCR CDR3 using the HTBI primer set. Each CDR3 protein is one row after TCRdb ran MiXCR on the multiplex PCR reads. The sample carries about 340,000 distinct CDR3 sequences, 15% to 20% recorded once.

This clonotype showed up many times. The sequenced material came from blood. This TCR was sampled from a woman aged 45-60 years with Graves' hyperthyroidism. The chain recombines TRBV18 with TRBJ2-7; D not certain. CDR3 in DNA: TGTGCCAGCTCACCAAGTAACAGCTACGAGCAGTACTTC. Its protein product is CASSPSNSYEQYF.